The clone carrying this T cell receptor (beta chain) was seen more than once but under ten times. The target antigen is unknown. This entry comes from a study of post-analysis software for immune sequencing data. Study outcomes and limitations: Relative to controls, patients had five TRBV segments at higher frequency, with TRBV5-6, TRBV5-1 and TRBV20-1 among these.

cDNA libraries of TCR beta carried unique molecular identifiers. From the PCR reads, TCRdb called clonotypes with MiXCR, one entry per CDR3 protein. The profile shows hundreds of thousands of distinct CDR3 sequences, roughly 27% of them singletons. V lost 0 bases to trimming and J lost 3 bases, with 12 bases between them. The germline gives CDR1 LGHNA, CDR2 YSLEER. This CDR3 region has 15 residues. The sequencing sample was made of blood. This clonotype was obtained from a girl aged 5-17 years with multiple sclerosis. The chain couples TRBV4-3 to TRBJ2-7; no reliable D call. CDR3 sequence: CASSQDFGPDYEQYF. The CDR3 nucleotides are TGCGCCAGCAGCCAAGATTTCGGACCAGACTACGAGCAGTACTTC.